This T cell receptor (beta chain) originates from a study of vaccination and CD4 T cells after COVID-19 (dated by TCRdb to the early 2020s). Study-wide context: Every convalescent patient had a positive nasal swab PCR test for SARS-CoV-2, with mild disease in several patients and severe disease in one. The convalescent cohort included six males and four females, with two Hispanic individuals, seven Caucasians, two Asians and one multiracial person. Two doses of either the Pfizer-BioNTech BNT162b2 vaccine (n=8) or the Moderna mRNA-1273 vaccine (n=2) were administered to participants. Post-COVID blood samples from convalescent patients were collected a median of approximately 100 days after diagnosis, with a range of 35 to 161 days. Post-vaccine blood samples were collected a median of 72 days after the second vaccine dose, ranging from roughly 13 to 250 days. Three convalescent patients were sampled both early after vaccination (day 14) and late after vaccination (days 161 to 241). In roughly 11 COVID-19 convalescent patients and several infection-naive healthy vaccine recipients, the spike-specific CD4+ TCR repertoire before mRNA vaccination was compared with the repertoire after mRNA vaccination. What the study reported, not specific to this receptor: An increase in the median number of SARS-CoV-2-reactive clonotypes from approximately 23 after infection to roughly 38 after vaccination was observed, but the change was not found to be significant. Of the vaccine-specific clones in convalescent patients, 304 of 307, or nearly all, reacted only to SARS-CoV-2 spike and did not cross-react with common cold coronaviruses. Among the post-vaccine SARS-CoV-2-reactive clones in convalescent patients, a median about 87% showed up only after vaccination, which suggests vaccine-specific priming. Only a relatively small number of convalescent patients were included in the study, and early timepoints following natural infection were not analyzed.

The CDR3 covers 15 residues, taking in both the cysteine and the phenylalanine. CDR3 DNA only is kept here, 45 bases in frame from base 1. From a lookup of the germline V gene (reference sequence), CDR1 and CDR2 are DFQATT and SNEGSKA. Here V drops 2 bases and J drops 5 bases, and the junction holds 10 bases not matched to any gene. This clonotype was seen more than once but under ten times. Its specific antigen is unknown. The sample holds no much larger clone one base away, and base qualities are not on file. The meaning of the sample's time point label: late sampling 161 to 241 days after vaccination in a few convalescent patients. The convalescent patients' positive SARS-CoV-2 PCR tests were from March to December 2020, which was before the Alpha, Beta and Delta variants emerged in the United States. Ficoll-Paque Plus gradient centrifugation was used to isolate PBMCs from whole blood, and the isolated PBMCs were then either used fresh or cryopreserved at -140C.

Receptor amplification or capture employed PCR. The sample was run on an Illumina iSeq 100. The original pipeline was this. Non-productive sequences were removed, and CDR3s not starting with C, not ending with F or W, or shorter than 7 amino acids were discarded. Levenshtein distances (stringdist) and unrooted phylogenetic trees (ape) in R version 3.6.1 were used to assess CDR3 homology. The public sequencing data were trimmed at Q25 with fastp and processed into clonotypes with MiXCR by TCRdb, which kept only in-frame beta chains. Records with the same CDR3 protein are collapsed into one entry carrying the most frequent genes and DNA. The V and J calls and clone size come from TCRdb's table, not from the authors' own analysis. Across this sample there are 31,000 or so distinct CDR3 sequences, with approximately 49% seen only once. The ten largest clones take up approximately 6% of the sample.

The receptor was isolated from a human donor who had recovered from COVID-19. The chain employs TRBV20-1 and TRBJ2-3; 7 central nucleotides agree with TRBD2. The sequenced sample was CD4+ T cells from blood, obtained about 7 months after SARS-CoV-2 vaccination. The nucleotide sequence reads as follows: TGCAGTGCTAGACCCCCAGCGGGAATTGTAGATACGCAGTATTTT. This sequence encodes CSARPPAGIVDTQYF.